One and the same sample provided the 26 T cell receptor beta chains below, sequenced in a study of T cell responses to AZD1222 COVID-19 vaccine. Profiling relied on immunoSEQ multiplex PCR, and the TCRdb table lists in-frame clones only, not all of them. There are about 120,000 clones in the sample; approximately 94% occur only once, and roughly 3.1% lies in the top ten. This specimen consisted of peripheral blood, obtained 28 days after the second AZD1222 dose. The receptors shown here come from an adult who received the AZD1222 COVID-19 vaccine.

The rearrangement links TRBV15 to TRBJ2-7, with D unclear. The V gene's germline CDR1 is LNHNV and CDR2 YYDKDF (reference sequence). This CDR3 is built from 15 residues. Trimming pared 1 base from V and 5 bases from J, leaving 15 bases between. The CDR3 nucleotides read TGTGCCACCAGCAGAGTGGCGACTGGGGTTGACGAGCAGTACTTC. Its protein is CATSRVATGVDEQYF.

This chain joins TRBV3-1 (or the pseudogene TRBV3-2) and TRBJ1-1; unclear D gene. The CDR3 spans 16 residues. Germline V gene sequence: CDR1 LGHDT, CDR2 YNNKEL (reference sequence). The V gene lost 1 base and the J gene lost 11 bases, with 23 bases spanning the gap. The CDR3 region is CASSQAPGFRGNEAFF. The CDR3 bases are TGTGCCAGCAGCCAAGCCCCAGGATTTCGTGGAAACGAGGCTTTCTTT.

The chain recombines TRBV5-5 with TRBJ1-3; D unresolved. V was shortened by 2 bases and J by 4 bases, with 13 bases between the two germline ends. The CDR3 consists of 15 residues. The V gene's germline CDR1 is SGHKS and CDR2 YYEKEE (reference sequence). CDR3 protein: CASSFQLGLGNTIYF. CDR3 sequence (DNA): TGTGCCAGCAGCTTCCAATTGGGGTTGGGAAACACCATATATTTT.

V usage is TRBV7-9 and J usage is TRBJ1-6; D gene unclear. V was clipped by 6 bases and J by 5 bases, with 26 bases between them. Per the germline V gene, CDR1 is SEHNR and CDR2 is FQNEAQ (reference sequence). The CDR3 spans 19 residues. As DNA, the CDR3 is TGTGCCAGCAGTCAACACAAGCGCGGGCGGAACGAAAATAATTCACCCCTCCACTTT. This sequence encodes CASSQHKRGRNENNSPLHF.

This chain links TRBV9 with TRBJ2-1; D is perhaps TRBD2 (6 bases). CDR1 is SGDLS, CDR2 YYNGEE, per germline. Trimming cost V 7 bases and J 6 bases, with 20 bases left between them. The CDR3 extends over 15 amino acids. This chain's CDR3 is CASQRGARLGNEQFF. CDR3 bases: TGTGCCAGCCAGCGCGGGGCTAGACTCGGCAATGAGCAGTTCTTC.

The chain couples TRBV7-8 to TRBJ2-3; D may be TRBD1 (5 bases). In germline, CDR1 is SGHVS, CDR2 FQNEAQ. V gave up 2 bases and J gave up 4 bases, with 10 bases separating them. The CDR3 length is 14 residues. The CDR3 here is CASSLPGYADTQYF. The CDR3 DNA reads TGTGCCAGCAGCTTACCAGGGTACGCAGATACGCAGTATTTT.

The chain has TRBV5-6 and TRBJ2-6; unclear D gene. There are 17 residues in the CDR3. V gave up 0 bases and J gave up 0 bases, with 10 bases separating them. CDR1 and CDR2 (germline): SGHDT, YYEEEE. CDR3 DNA: TGTGCCAGCAGCTTGGATCTGCGTGCCTCTGGGGCCAACGTCCTGACTTTC. It is translated as CASSLDLRASGANVLTF.

The chain couples TRBV9 to TRBJ2-1; TRBD1 might be the D (5 bases). V gave up 0 bases and J gave up 13 bases, with 11 bases separating them. CDR1 and CDR2 (germline): SGDLS, YYNGEE. There are 12 residues in the CDR3. The CDR3 reads CASSVAGAEQFF. DNA of the CDR3: TGTGCCAGCAGCGTAGCTGGGGCGGAACAGTTCTTC.

The sample holds one count of this clone. The rearrangement links TRBV5-1 to TRBJ2-4; D assignment may be TRBD1 or TRBD2 (5 bases each). The V gene's germline CDR1 is SGHRS and CDR2 YFSETQ. The CDR3 runs to 17 residues. The germline V and J ends were trimmed by 0 bases and 0 bases, with 13 bases remaining between them. CDR3 region: CASSLAQGVQAKNIQYF. The CDR3 region has the DNA TGCGCCAGCAGCTTGGCTCAGGGAGTGCAAGCCAAAAACATTCAGTACTTC. The full variable domain, completed using reference TRBV5-1 and TRBJ2-4, is KAGVTQTPRYLIKTRGQQVTLSCSPISGHRSVSWYQQTPGQGLQFLFEYFSETQRNKGNFPGRFSGRQFSNSRSEMNVSTLELGDSALYLCASSLAQGVQAKNIQYFGAGTRLSVL.

In DNA form, the CDR3 reads TGTGCCATCAGTCGGACGTTCACCGGGGAGCTGTTTTTT. This sequence encodes CAISRTFTGELFF. The chain couples TRBV10-3 to TRBJ2-2; D gene unclear. The CDR3 sequence is 13 residues long. The germline gives CDR1 ENHRY, CDR2 SYGVKD. The V end lost 5 bases, the J end lost 4 bases, and 8 bases lay between the germline ends.

The chain couples TRBV10-1 to TRBJ1-5; 7 nucleotides line up with TRBD1. CDR1 and CDR2 (germline): WNHNN, SYGVQD (reference sequence). Trimming took 10 bases from V and 0 from J; bases not matched to a gene: 15. CDR3 size: 17 residues. The CDR3 nucleotides read TGCGCCACCCTGGGGGACAGCCCGCTTCATAGCAATCAGCCCCAGCATTTT. Its translation is CATLGDSPLHSNQPQHF.

V is TRBV7-2 and J is TRBJ1-6, with a possible D match to TRBD1 (5 bases). Deletions cut 5 bases from V and 5 bases from J, with 13 bases between. In germline, CDR1 is SGHTA, CDR2 FQGNSA. This CDR3 spans 15 amino acids. CDR3 region: CASSTRTLDNSPLHF. The CDR3 bases are TGTGCCAGCAGCACCCGGACATTAGATAATTCACCCCTCCACTTT.

The V call is TRBV14, the J call TRBJ1-4; 8 bases map to TRBD1. CDR1 and CDR2 (germline): SGHDN, FVKESK. This CDR3 comprises 15 residues. V shed 4 bases, J shed 5 bases, and the junction held 6 bases outside the gene matches. CDR3 residues: CASSLNRGRNEKLFF. CDR3 DNA: TGTGCCAGCAGCCTGAACAGGGGGAGGAATGAAAAACTGTTTTTT.

The chain is built from TRBV15 and TRBJ1-6, with 10 bases that match TRBD1. J lost 7 bases, V lost 3 bases, and 3 bases had no gene match. CDR3 size: 15 residues. Germline lookup yields CDR1 LNHNV and CDR2 YYDKDF (reference sequence). The CDR3 protein is CATSSGTGVNSPLHF. CDR3 DNA sequence: TGTGCCACCAGCAGCGGGACAGGGGTAAATTCACCCCTCCACTTT.

The rearrangement links TRBV23-1 to TRBJ1-2, with D perhaps matching TRBD1 (6 bases). TRBV23-1 is flagged as an ORF with uncertain function. V lost 7 bases to trimming and J lost 2 bases, with 14 bases between them. CDR3 length equals 14 residues. CDR3 sequence (DNA): TGCGCCAGCAATACGACAGGCGTGAACTATGGCTACACCTTC. Its translation is CASNTTGVNYGYTF.

The chain employs TRBV5-6 and TRBJ2-1, with D possibly being TRBD2 (7 bases). CDR1 is SGHDT and CDR2 is YYEEEE in the germline V gene. Trimming removed 10 bases at V and 0 bases at J, with 17 bases between. This CDR3 is 15 amino acids long. The CDR3 region has the DNA TGTGCCCTTAATGGGGGGGCCCTCTCCTACAATGAGCAGTTCTTC. As protein: CALNGGALSYNEQFF.

J is TRBJ1-6 and V is TRBV5-1; maybe TRBD1 (5 bases). The V end lost 0 bases, the J end lost 0 bases, and 10 bases lay between the germline ends. The CDR3 has 17 residues. Looked up from germline, CDR1 is SGHRS and CDR2 is YFSETQ. The CDR3 DNA follows: TGCGCCAGCAGCTTGGCGGCAGGGAGCTCCTATAATTCACCCCTCCACTTT. It encodes CASSLAAGSSYNSPLHF.

This chain connects TRBV18 to TRBJ2-1, with D hard to call. The length of the CDR3 is 18 residues. V lost 3 bases, J lost 1 base, and 19 bases lay in between. In germline, CDR1 is KGHSH, CDR2 LQKENI. The DNA of the CDR3 is TGTGCCAGCTCACCGCCGGGTTCGGCCCCCCTTTCCTACAATGAGCAGTTCTTC. It codes for CASSPPGSAPLSYNEQFF.

The chain couples TRBV10-3 to TRBJ2-4; D may be TRBD2 (5 bases). The V end lost 3 bases, the J end lost 7 bases, and 13 bases lay between the germline ends. The V gene's germline CDR1 is ENHRY and CDR2 SYGVKD. The CDR3 spans 14 residues. The CDR3: CAISDGERGNIQYF. CDR3 bases: TGTGCCATCAGTGACGGGGAAAGAGGGAACATTCAGTACTTC.

The rearrangement joins TRBV12-3 or TRBV12-4 to TRBJ2-2; possible D gene TRBD2, 5 bases. The ends were cut back, 6 bases at V and 8 bases at J, with 13 bases in the middle. The CDR3 runs 13 residues. The CDR3 loop is CASSRDLRGELFF. Here the CDR3 DNA reads TGTGCCAGCAGCCGGGATCTCAGAGGGGAGCTGTTTTTT.

CDR3 loop: CASSSLLGARGYGYTF. The CDR3 nucleotides read TGTGCCAGCAGCTCCTTGTTGGGGGCACGGGGCTATGGCTACACCTTC. This chain links TRBV7-9 with TRBJ1-2; TRBD1 is a possible D gene (6 bases). V lost 4 bases and J 4 bases, leaving 19 bases between the germline ends. The CDR3 extends over 16 amino acids. CDR1 and CDR2 (germline): SEHNR, FQNEAQ (reference sequence).

This chain links TRBV3-1 (or the pseudogene TRBV3-2) with TRBJ2-7; D remains unclear. The germline V gene has CDR1 LGHDT and CDR2 YNNKEL (reference sequence). CDR3 length: 13 residues. The V gene lost 4 bases and the J gene lost 9 bases, with 16 bases spanning the gap. The CDR3 protein is CASSPETRLGQYF. The CDR3 coding sequence is TGTGCCAGCAGCCCGGAGACCCGTCTGGGGCAGTACTTC.

The V call is TRBV5-4, the J call TRBJ2-1; no clear D. CDR1 and CDR2 from the germline V gene are SGHNT and YYREEE (reference sequence). The length of the CDR3 is 14 residues. V lost 3 bases and J 4 bases, leaving 11 bases between the germline ends. The CDR3 DNA reads as TGTGCCAGCAGCTCTATCGCGGTATACAATGAGCAGTTCTTC. Translating it yields CASSSIAVYNEQFF. The full variable domain, its missing parts supplied by reference TRBV5-4 and TRBJ2-1, is ETGVTQSPTHLIKTRGQQVTLRCSSQSGHNTVSWYQQALGQGPQFIFQYYREEENGRGNFPPRFSGLQFPNYSSELNVNALELDDSALYLCASSSIAVYNEQFFGPGTRLTVL.

The chain combines TRBV5-1 with TRBJ2-2, with TRBD1 matching over 8 bases. The CDR3 loop spans 15 amino acids. J gave up 3 bases and V 2 bases, and 3 bases lay outside the gene matches. Germline CDR1 SGHRS, CDR2 YFSETQ. CDR3 nucleotide sequence: TGCGCCAGCAGCTTCCGGGACAGGTACACCGGGGAGCTGTTTTTT. Amino acid sequence: CASSFRDRYTGELFF.

This rearrangement joins TRBV10-1 to TRBJ2-3; 9 nucleotides agree with TRBD1. This CDR3 has 17 amino acids. Trimming removed 6 bases from V and 7 bases from J; junction bases left unmatched: 17. Germline V CDR1 and CDR2: WNHNN, SYGVQD (reference sequence). As DNA, the CDR3 is TGCGCCAGCAGACTGTTAGGGACAGGGATGTGGTTCAATACGCAGTATTTT. Its translation is CASRLLGTGMWFNTQYF.

The chain couples TRBV5-6 to TRBJ1-1; D gene ambiguous. The CDR3 is made up of 14 amino acids. Deletions cut 0 bases from V and 1 base from J, with 7 bases between. Germline CDR1 is SGHDT and CDR2 is YYEEEE. The CDR3 loop reads CASSLGHQNTEAFF. CDR3 nucleotide sequence: TGTGCCAGCAGCTTGGGACATCAGAACACTGAAGCTTTCTTT.